This TCR beta chain emerged from a study of blood T cells in healthy people across ages. Primed by a sample-barcoded 5' primer and a J-beta primer mix, a second PCR proceeded for roughly 6 to 12 cycles. MiXCR was run by TCRdb on the 5' RACE reads, yielding one entry per CDR3 protein. Seen here are around 800,000 distinct CDR3 sequences, 40% to 50% observed once, and the top ten hold roughly 18%. CDR1 is SNHLY and CDR2 is FYNNEI in the germline V gene. Trimming took off 4 bases at V and 7 bases at J, with 14 bases between the two ends. This CDR3 is built from 13 residues. Sample: blood. The sequence was collected from a man aged 60 to 75 in good health. V and J are TRBV2 and TRBJ2-7; D might be TRBD1 (6 bases). The CDR3 here is CASSAGGYNEQYF. CDR3 DNA sequence: TGTGCCAGCAGTGCTGGGGGCTACAATGAGCAGTACTTC.